This section outlines one T cell receptor beta chain sequence together with its context. The target of this receptor is not known. Base qualities are not provided; no much larger clone lies one nucleotide away. This sample is part of a study of CD8+ T cells in alopecia areata (dated 2018 in TCRdb). About the investigation overall: Treated patients were enrolled in an open-label pilot trial of oral tofacitinib, 5 to 10 mg twice daily, for moderate-to-severe alopecia areata. In both human patients and the C3H/HeJ mouse model, the study applied high-throughput TCRbeta sequencing to look at T cell clonal expansion in alopecia areata. Scalp tissue and sorted CD4+ and CD8+ peripheral blood T cells from patchy and totalis/universalis alopecia areata patients and from healthy controls were covered by human TCRbeta sequencing. Clonality in the scalp was compared among normal scalp (n=4), patchy alopecia areata scalp (n=8), and alopecia totalis/universalis scalp (n=8). Biopsies were taken from tofacitinib-treated patients at baseline and again at 4 and 24 weeks into treatment, and several of those patients also had a later scalp biopsy. immunoSEQ multiplex PCR using 35 Vbeta forward primers and 13 Jbeta reverse primers was used to amplify TCRbeta CDR3 regions. Tofacitinib was administered for 6 to 18 months, and 6 months of follow-up off drug were then conducted to assess delayed response and recurrence. RNA was extracted with the PAXgene miRNA kit for fixed scalp, the miRNeasy kit for PBMCs, and the RNeasy kit for mouse skin. General findings and caveats noted by the study authors: TCR sequences shared between patients were less clear than in mice, possibly partly because of HLA diversity in the patient population. Lesional scalp, especially in alopecia totalis/universalis, showed higher clonality and more expanded CD8+ clones than normal scalp, suggesting antigenic drive. Unlike mouse skin, where gammadelta T cells dominate, normal human skin contains resident alphabeta T cells that get sequenced too, which complicates analysis of the scalp TCR repertoire.

The time point tag for this specimen amounts to: baseline before oral tofacitinib. From alopecia areata patients, peripheral blood was collected along with lesional scalp punch biopsies. PBMCs were isolated by density centrifugation and stained for CD3, CD4 and CD8, and CD4+ and CD8+ T cells were sorted on a FACSAria. Libraries were prepared through the immunoSEQ multiplex PCR assay. RNA was extracted from all samples and reverse transcribed into cDNA, which served as template for TCR sequencing. SuperScript III was used to make first-strand cDNA, primed with a 2:1 mix of oligo-dT and random hexamers. A synthetic immune receptor repertoire was used to measure amplification bias, and any remaining bias was corrected computationally. From the authors' description of their analysis: After raw reads were preprocessed to remove errors, the CDR3 was defined following IMGT conventions as running from the conserved cysteine to phenylalanine. Clonality was computed by normalizing Shannon entropy by log2 of the number of productive unique TCRs and subtracting the result from 1. Whether each scalp clone was CD4 or CD8 was inferred by checking scalp TCRbeta sequences against the CD4 and CD8 repertoires from sorted blood. Not all clones reach the TCRdb copy of this immuneACCESS table, which keeps in-frame sequences only. Checked studies attribute under half of the gap to unresolved V genes and leave the rest unexplained. The DNA gave D and trimming, while V, J and clone size come from that table. The sample table lists 100,000 to 150,000 clones, roughly 50% of them with a count of one. 18% of the sample lies in the top ten.

Sequences were derived from CD8+ T cells sorted from blood, sampled at week 0. The receptor's source is a human donor with alopecia areata.

The encoded CDR3 is CASSDTQGASDTGELFF. The DNA sequence is given as TGTGCCAGCAGTGACACACAGGGGGCTTCGGACACCGGGGAGCTGTTTTTT. This sequence uses TRBV2 and TRBJ2-2, with 9 bases matching TRBD1. From the cysteine up to the phenylalanine, the CDR3 has a length of 17 residues. CDR3 DNA only is kept here, 51 bases in frame from base 1. From a lookup of the germline V gene, CDR1 and CDR2 are SNHLY and FYNNEI. Relative to germline, V is missing 3 bases and J is missing 3 bases, with 8 bases of the junction outside any gene match.